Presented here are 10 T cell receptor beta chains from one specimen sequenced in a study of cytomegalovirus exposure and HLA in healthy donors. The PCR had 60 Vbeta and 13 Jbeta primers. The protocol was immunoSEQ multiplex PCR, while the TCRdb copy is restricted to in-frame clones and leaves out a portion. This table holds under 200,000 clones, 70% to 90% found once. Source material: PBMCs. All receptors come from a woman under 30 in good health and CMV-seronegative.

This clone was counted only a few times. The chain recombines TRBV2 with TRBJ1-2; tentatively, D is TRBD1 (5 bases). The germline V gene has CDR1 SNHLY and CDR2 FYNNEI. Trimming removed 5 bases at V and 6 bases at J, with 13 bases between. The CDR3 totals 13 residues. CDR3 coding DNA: TGTGCCAGCAGTCGGGGGACGATTAATGGCTACACCTTC. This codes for CASSRGTINGYTF. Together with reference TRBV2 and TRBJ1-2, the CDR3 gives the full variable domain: EPEVTQTPSHQVTQMGQEVILRCVPISNHLYFYWYRQILGQKVEFLVSFYNNEISEKSEIFDDQFSVERPDGSNFTLKIRSTKLEDSAMYFCASSRGTINGYTFGSGTRLTVV.

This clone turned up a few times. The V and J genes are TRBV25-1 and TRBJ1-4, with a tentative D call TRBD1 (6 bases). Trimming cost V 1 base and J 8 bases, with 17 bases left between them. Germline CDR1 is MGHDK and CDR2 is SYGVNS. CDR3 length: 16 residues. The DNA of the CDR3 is TGTGCCAGCAGTGAATTCCTCGGGGGGCTAAGGGAAAAACTGTTTTTT. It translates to CASSEFLGGLREKLFF.

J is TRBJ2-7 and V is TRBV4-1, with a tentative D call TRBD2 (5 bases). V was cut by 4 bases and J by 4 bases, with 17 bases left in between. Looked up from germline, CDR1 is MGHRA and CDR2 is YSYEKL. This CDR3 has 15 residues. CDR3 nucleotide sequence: TGCGCCAGCAGCCCAACCACGGGAACCCATTACGAGCAGTACTTC. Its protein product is CASSPTTGTHYEQYF.

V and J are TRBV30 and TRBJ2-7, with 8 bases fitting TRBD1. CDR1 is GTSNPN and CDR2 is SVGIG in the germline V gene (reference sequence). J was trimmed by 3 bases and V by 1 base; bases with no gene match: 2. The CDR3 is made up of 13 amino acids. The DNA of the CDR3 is TGTGCCTGGAGTGGAACAGGGGGCTACGAGCAGTACTTC. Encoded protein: CAWSGTGGYEQYF.

Here the CDR3 reads CASSLVVAGSYEQYF. For the CDR3, the DNA is TGCGCCAGCAGCTTGGTTGTAGCGGGTTCCTACGAGCAGTACTTC. The J gene is TRBJ2-5, the V gene TRBV5-1, with 7 nucleotides matching TRBD2. The end of the DNA fits TRBJ2-7 better, so the J call may be wrong. CDR1 is SGHRS, CDR2 YFSETQ, per germline. This CDR3 region has 15 residues.

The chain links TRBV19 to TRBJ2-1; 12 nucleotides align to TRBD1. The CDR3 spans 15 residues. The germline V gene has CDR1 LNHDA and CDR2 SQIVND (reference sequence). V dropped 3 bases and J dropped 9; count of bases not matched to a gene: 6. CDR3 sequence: CASSMEGTGGTEQFF. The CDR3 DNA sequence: TGTGCCAGTAGTATGGAAGGGACAGGGGGCACTGAGCAGTTCTTC.

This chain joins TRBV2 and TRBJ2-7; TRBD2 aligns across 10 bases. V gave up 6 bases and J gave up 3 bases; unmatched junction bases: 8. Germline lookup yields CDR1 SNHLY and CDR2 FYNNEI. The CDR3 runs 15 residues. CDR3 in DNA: TGTGCCAGCAGCGAGCGGGAGGGCCGGTTCTACGAGCAGTACTTC. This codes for CASSEREGRFYEQYF.

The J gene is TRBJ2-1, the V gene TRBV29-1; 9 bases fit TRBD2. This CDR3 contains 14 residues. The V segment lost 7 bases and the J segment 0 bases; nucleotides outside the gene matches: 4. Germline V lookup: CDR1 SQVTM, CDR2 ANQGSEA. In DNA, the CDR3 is TGCAGCGGGTATAGCGGGAGCTCCTACAATGAGCAGTTCTTC. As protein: CSGYSGSSYNEQFF.

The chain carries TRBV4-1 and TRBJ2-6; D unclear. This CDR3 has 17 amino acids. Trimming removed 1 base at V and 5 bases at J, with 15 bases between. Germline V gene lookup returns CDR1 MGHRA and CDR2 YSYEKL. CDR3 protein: CASSQGPDIVRANVLTF. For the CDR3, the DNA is TGCGCCAGCAGCCAAGGGCCCGACATAGTCCGGGCCAACGTCCTGACTTTC.

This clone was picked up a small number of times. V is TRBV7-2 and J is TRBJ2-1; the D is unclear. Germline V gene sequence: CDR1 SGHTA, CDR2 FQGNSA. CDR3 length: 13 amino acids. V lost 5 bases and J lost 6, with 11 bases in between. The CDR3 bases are TGTGCCAGCAGCACCTACTTGCGCAATGAGCAGTTCTTC. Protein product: CASSTYLRNEQFF.